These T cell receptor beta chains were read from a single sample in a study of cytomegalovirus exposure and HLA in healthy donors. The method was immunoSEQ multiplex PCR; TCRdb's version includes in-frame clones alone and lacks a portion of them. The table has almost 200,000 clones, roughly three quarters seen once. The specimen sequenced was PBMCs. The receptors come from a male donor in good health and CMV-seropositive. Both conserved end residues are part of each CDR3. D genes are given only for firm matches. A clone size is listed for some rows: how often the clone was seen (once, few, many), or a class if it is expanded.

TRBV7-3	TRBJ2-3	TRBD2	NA	TGTGCCAGCAGCTATGGGGCGGGGGGCACAGATACGCAGTATTTT	CASSYGAGGTDTQYF
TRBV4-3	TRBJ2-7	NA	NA	TGCGCCAGCAGCCAAGGGGACACCCCACTCTACGAGCAGTACTTC	CASSQGDTPLYEQYF
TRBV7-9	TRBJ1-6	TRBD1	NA	TGTGCCAGCAGCGACACAGGGGATGGGTCACCCCTCCACTTT	CASSDTGDGSPLHF
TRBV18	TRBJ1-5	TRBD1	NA	TGTGCCAGCTCACCTGGACAGGCCCAAAATCAGCCCCAGCATTTT	CASSPGQAQNQPQHF
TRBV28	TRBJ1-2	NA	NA	TGTGCCAGCAGTCCCGGGGGGGAATATGGCTACACCTTC	CASSPGGEYGYTF
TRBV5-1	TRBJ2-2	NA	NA	TGCGCCAGCAGCCCGATAGTCGGTAACACCGGGGAGCTGTTTTTT	CASSPIVGNTGELFF
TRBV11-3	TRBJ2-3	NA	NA	TGTGCCAGCAGCTTATCTAGAGTCACAGATACGCAGTATTTT	CASSLSRVTDTQYF
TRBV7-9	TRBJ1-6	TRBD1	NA	TGTGCCAGCAGCCCGGACAGGCAGGGATATTCACCCCTCCACTTT	CASSPDRQGYSPLHF
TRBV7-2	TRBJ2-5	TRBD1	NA	TGTGCCAGCAGCTCCCGGGACAGGGGTCCACAAGAGACCCAGTACTTC	CASSSRDRGPQETQYF
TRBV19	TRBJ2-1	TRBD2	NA	TGTGCCAGTAGTGTACTAGCGTCAACCTACAATGAGCAGTTCTTC	CASSVLASTYNEQFF
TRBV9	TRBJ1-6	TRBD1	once	TGTGCCAGCAGCGTACTACAGGGGAGTTCACCCCTCCACTTT	CASSVLQGSSPLHF
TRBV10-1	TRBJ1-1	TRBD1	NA	TGCGCCAGCAGTGTTTTAATCGGACAGGGCGAAGCTTTCTTT	CASSVLIGQGEAFF
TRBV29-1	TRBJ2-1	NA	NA	TGCAGCGTTGAAACTAGCGGGCCAGGGGGCGAGCAGTTCTTC	CSVETSGPGGEQFF
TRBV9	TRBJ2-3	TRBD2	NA	TGTGCCAGCAGCATTAGAGGGCAGACTAGCGGGAGAAAAAATACAGATACGCAGTATTTT	CASSIRGQTSGRKNTDTQYF
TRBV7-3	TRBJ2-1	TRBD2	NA	TGTGCCAGCAGCTTGGCTAGCGGGAGGGTTCTGTTCTTC	CASSLASGRVLFF
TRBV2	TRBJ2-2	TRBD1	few	TGTGCCAGCAGTGCCCCGGGACAGGGACTATTTGGGGGCGGGGAGCTGTTTTTT	CASSAPGQGLFGGGELFF
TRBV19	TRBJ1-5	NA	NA	TGTGCCAGTAGGAGAAAGGGGCGGGGGACCCCCTGGGGCAATCAGCCCCAGCATTTT	CASRRKGRGTPWGNQPQHF
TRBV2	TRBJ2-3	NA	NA	TGTGCCAGCCGCAGCGTGGCAGATACGCAGTATTTT	CASRSVADTQYF
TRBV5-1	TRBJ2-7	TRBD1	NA	TGCGCCAGCAGCTCGGGACAGATGAGCTCCTACGAGCAGTACTTC	CASSSGQMSSYEQYF
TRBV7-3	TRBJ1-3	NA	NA	TGTGCCAGCAGCCCTGGCTGGGGCAAGAGCTCTGGAAACACCATATATTTT	CASSPGWGKSSGNTIYF
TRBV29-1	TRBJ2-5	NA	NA	TGCAGCGTTGAGGAAAGAGGGGAGACCCAGTACTTC	CSVEERGETQYF
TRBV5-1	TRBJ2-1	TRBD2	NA	TGCGCCAGCAGCTTGGGGCTAGCGGGGTCGTTCTCCTACAATGAGCAGTTCTTC	CASSLGLAGSFSYNEQFF
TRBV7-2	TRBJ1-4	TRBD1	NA	TGTGCCAGCAGCCCAGGGGGTTCGGTAGAAAAACTGTTTTTT	CASSPGGSVEKLFF
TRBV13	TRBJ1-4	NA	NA	TGTGCCAGCAGCTTAGACAGGGAAGCGTTGTTTTTT	CASSLDREALFF